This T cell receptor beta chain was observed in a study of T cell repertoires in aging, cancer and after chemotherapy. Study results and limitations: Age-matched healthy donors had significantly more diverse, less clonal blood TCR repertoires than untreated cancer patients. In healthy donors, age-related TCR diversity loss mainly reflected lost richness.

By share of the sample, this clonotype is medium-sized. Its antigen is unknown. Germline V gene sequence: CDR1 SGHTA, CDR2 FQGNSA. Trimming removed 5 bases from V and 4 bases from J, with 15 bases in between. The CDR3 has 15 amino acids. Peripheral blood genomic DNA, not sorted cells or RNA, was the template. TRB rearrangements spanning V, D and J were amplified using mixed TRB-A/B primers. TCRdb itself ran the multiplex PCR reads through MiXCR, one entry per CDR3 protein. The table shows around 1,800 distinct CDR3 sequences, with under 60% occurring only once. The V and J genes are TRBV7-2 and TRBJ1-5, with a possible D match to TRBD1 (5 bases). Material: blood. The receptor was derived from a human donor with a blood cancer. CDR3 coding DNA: TGTGCCAGCAGCCTCGAGCGGGGGGGGAATCAGCCCCAGCATTTT. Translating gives CASSLERGGNQPQHF.